The 18 T cell receptor beta chains presented below share a single source sample, sequenced in a study of blood T cell repertoires in COVID-19. TCRdb keeps only in-frame clones here, not all; method: immunoSEQ multiplex PCR. The profile shows under 200,000 clones, roughly 86% of them singletons. Sequenced: peripheral blood. The receptors were gathered from a man between 35 and 55 years old with active or convalescent COVID-19.

The rearrangement links TRBV30 to TRBJ2-2; 11 nucleotides match TRBD2. There are 16 residues in the CDR3. Germline V CDR1 and CDR2: GTSNPN, SVGIG (reference sequence). Trimming at V came to 0 bases and at J to 4 bases, leaving 4 bases not matched to a gene. For the CDR3, the DNA is TGTGCCTGGAGTGTACGACTAGCGGGGCCCACCGGGGAGCTGTTTTTT. This sequence encodes CAWSVRLAGPTGELFF.

This chain links TRBV19 with TRBJ1-6, with D hard to call. The germline V and J ends were trimmed by 5 bases and 7 bases, with 12 bases remaining between them. This CDR3 has 14 amino acids. Germline loops: CDR1 LNHDA, CDR2 SQIVND (reference sequence). This chain's CDR3 is CASSGSAGNSPLHF. CDR3 sequence (DNA): TGTGCCAGTAGTGGGTCAGCCGGGAATTCACCCCTCCACTTT.

This sequence joins TRBV13 and TRBJ2-7; 7 bases agree with TRBD1. V lost 4 bases and J lost 6; bases outside the gene matches: 3. The CDR3 sequence is 12 residues long. The germline gives CDR1 PRHDT, CDR2 FYEKMQ (reference sequence). The CDR3 DNA reads as TGTGCCAGCAGCTCCCGGGACAGCGAGCAGTACTTC. This sequence encodes CASSSRDSEQYF.

About this clone itself: This specimen includes other DNA sequences encoding the same CDR3. CDR3 nucleotide sequence: TGTGCCAGCTCACCCACAGGGGGGCAAGAGACCCAGTACTTC. Amino acid sequence: CASSPTGGQETQYF. V and J are TRBV18 and TRBJ2-5; 8 positions match TRBD1. With 3 bases clipped from V and 2 bases from J, the junction kept 2 bases outside the gene matches. The germline V gene has CDR1 KGHSH and CDR2 LQKENI. The CDR3 contains 14 residues.

The J gene is TRBJ2-4, the V gene TRBV29-1, with TRBD2 matching 9 bases. The length of the CDR3 is 13 residues. Germline V gives CDR1 SQVTM, CDR2 ANQGSEA. Unmatched junction bases numbered 0, after V lost 5 bases and J lost 1 base. The CDR3 DNA reads as TGCAGCGTTAGCGGGGGGGCCAAAAACATTCAGTACTTC. Amino acids: CSVSGGAKNIQYF.

The rearrangement links TRBV5-1 to TRBJ2-3; possibly TRBD2 for D (6 bases). Trimming shortened V by 3 bases and J by 1 base, and 18 bases separated the two germline ends. The CDR3 loop spans 17 amino acids. Germline V gene sequence: CDR1 SGHRS, CDR2 YFSETQ. The CDR3 loop reads CASSSRRRGDGTDTQYF. CDR3 nucleotides: TGCGCCAGCAGCTCGAGAAGGCGGGGAGACGGCACAGATACGCAGTATTTT.

The genes are TRBV6-1 and TRBJ2-2; a possible D gene is TRBD1 (5 bases). Germline V CDR1 and CDR2: MNHNS, SASEGT. The CDR3 covers 16 residues. V gave up 2 bases and J gave up 4 bases, with 14 bases separating them. The CDR3, as DNA: TGTGCCAGCAGTGAATTTCGCAGGGTAGGCACCGGGGAGCTGTTTTTT. Translation gives CASSEFRRVGTGELFF.

V gene TRBV5-1 combines with J gene TRBJ1-1, with 7 nucleotides matching TRBD1. V shed 4 bases, J shed 1 base, and the junction held 4 bases outside the gene matches. This CDR3 is built from 14 residues. Germline V lookup: CDR1 SGHRS, CDR2 YFSETQ. The CDR3 DNA is TGCGCCAGCAGCCCGGGACAGTCGAACACTGAAGCTTTCTTT. It translates to CASSPGQSNTEAFF.

The J gene is TRBJ2-7, the V gene TRBV29-1; D call uncertain. From germline, CDR1 is SQVTM and CDR2 ANQGSEA. This CDR3 has 14 residues. Trimming removed 4 bases at V and 2 bases at J, with 15 bases between. CDR3 nucleotides: TGCAGCGTTGTTAATCGAGAACAGCCCTACGAGCAGTACTTC. This sequence encodes CSVVNREQPYEQYF.

This chain uses TRBV5-1 with TRBJ1-1; TRBD1 might be the D (5 bases). Trimming cost V 4 bases and J 6 bases, with 10 bases left between them. Germline CDR1 is SGHRS and CDR2 is YFSETQ. The CDR3 totals 12 residues. The CDR3 DNA reads TGCGCCAGCAGCATCACAGGCGCTGAAGCTTTCTTT. This sequence encodes CASSITGAEAFF.

This rearrangement joins TRBV18 to TRBJ1-2; 8 bases are shared with TRBD1. The CDR3 covers 15 residues. With 3 bases clipped from V and 5 bases from J, the junction kept 8 bases outside the gene matches. The germline V gene has CDR1 KGHSH and CDR2 LQKENI. The CDR3 sequence is CASSPRQGTQYGYTF. DNA of the CDR3: TGTGCCAGCTCACCGAGACAGGGGACTCAGTATGGCTACACCTTC.

This rearrangement joins TRBV27 to TRBJ2-3, with D possibly matching TRBD1 (6 bases). The length of the CDR3 is 17 residues. Trimming cost V 5 bases and J 0 bases, with 18 bases left between them. From germline, CDR1 is MNHEY and CDR2 SMNVEV (reference sequence). CDR3 bases: TGTGCCAGCAGTCCCTTTCGGGACACCCCTAGCACAGATACGCAGTATTTT. This sequence encodes CASSPFRDTPSTDTQYF.

V gene TRBV28 combines with J gene TRBJ2-1, with TRBD2 identical over 12 bases. Germline CDR1 reads MDHEN; CDR2 reads SYDVKM. V dropped 8 bases and J dropped 3; count of bases not matched to a gene: 8. The CDR3 runs 16 residues. The CDR3 loop is CASLSTSGGYYNEQFF. The DNA for the CDR3 is TGTGCCAGCCTATCGACTAGCGGGGGATACTACAATGAGCAGTTCTTC.

The gene calls are TRBV11-2 and TRBJ2-2, with 12 bases that match TRBD2. The CDR3 consists of 16 residues. The J segment lost 2 bases and the V segment lost 5 bases, leaving 3 bases of the junction unmatched. Per germline, CDR1 SGHAT and CDR2 FQNNGV. CDR3 in DNA: TGTGCCAGCAGCCGACTAGCGGGGGCCAACACCGGGGAGCTGTTTTTT. Its protein product is CASSRLAGANTGELFF.

The chain employs TRBV30 and TRBJ1-4, with D tentatively TRBD1 (6 bases). Germline V gene sequence: CDR1 GTSNPN, CDR2 SVGIG (reference sequence). V lost 5 bases and J lost 1, with 11 bases in between. CDR3 size: 14 residues. The DNA of the CDR3 is TGTGCCTGGGGAAAACAGGGAACTAATGAAAAACTGTTTTTT. Translation: CAWGKQGTNEKLFF.

The gene calls are TRBV30 and TRBJ1-1; weak D call: TRBD1 (5 bases). The CDR3 runs 12 residues. The V end lost 1 base, the J end lost 7 bases, and 10 bases lay between the germline ends. The germline V gene encodes CDR1 GTSNPN and CDR2 SVGIG (reference sequence). CDR3 bases: TGTGCCTGGAGTGGTGGGGCCGTTGAAGCTTTCTTT. This sequence encodes CAWSGGAVEAFF. Full variable domain (remainder filled in from reference TRBV30 and TRBJ1-1): SQTIHQWPATLVQPVGSPLSLECTVEGTSNPNLYWYRQAAGRGLQLLFYSVGIGQISSEVPQNLSASRPQDRQFILSSKKLLLSDSGFYLCAWSGGAVEAFFGQGTRLTVV.

The genes are TRBV2 and TRBJ2-7, with a tentative D call TRBD1 (6 bases). The CDR3 sequence is 15 residues long. Deletions cut 2 bases from V and 3 bases from J, with 14 bases between. From germline, CDR1 is SNHLY and CDR2 FYNNEI. The DNA for the CDR3 is TGTGCCAGCAGTGAAACTCGGACAGTATACTACGAGCAGTACTTC. It codes for CASSETRTVYYEQYF.

The chain links TRBV3-1 (or the pseudogene TRBV3-2) to TRBJ2-5, with 7 bases aligning to TRBD2. This CDR3 contains 18 residues. The trim removed 2 bases at V and 1 base at J, leaving 13 bases unmatched. Germline CDR1 and CDR2: LGHDT and YNNKEL (reference sequence). Here the CDR3 reads CASSQPLARGSRQETQYF. Written as DNA, the CDR3 is TGTGCCAGCAGCCAACCTTTAGCGCGGGGGTCCCGCCAAGAGACCCAGTACTTC.